One sample yielded the 10 T cell receptor beta chains listed below, sequenced in a study of blood T cells in healthy people across ages. The second PCR ran roughly 7 to 12 cycles with a sample-barcoded 5' primer and J-beta primers. TCRdb used MiXCR to reprocess the 5' RACE reads, holding one entry per CDR3 protein. Of about 1.1 million distinct CDR3 sequences in the sample, roughly two fifths were seen once. Sequencing was performed on blood. The receptors were gathered from a man younger than 35 in good health.

The chain couples TRBV12-3 or TRBV12-4 to TRBJ2-5, with 13 bases that match TRBD2. This CDR3 spans 17 amino acids. Trimming removed 6 bases from V and 11 bases from J; junction bases left unmatched: 18. This chain's CDR3 is CASSRRTSGGNAIEQYF. The CDR3 nucleotides are TGTGCCAGCAGCCGAAGGACTAGCGGGGGTAACGCTATTGAGCAGTACTTC.

This chain connects TRBV20-1 to TRBJ1-5; perhaps TRBD1 as D (6 bases). The CDR3 length is 13 residues. Germline CDR1 is DFQATT and CDR2 is SNEGSKA (reference sequence). V was cut by 3 bases and J by 3 bases, with 9 bases left in between. CDR3 nucleotides: TGCAGTGCTAGTAGGACAGACAATCAGCCCCAGCATTTT. Translated, it gives CSASRTDNQPQHF.

This clonotype came up many times. The chain employs TRBV7-2 and TRBJ2-1; TRBD1 matches at 7 bases. This CDR3 comprises 16 residues. Germline V gene sequence: CDR1 SGHTA, CDR2 FQGNSA. After removal of 1 base from V and 7 bases from J, the junction contained 10 bases not matched to a gene. DNA for the CDR3: TGTGCCAGCAGCTTAGGAGGGGGCCGTGGGGTGAATGAGCAGTTCTTC. Translation: CASSLGGGRGVNEQFF. Looking up the rest from reference TRBV7-2 and TRBJ2-1 gives the full variable domain: GAGVSQSPSNKVTEKGKDVELRCDPISGHTALYWYRQSLGQGLEFLIYFQGNSAPDKSGLPSDRFSAERTGGSVSTLTIQRTQQEDSAVYLCASSLGGGRGVNEQFFGPGTRLTVL.

Notes on this clonotype: One base away lies a much larger clone, so this may be a sequencing read error. Because the CDR3 is missing its conserved closing phenylalanine or tryptophan, this is likely a read error. This chain links TRBV20-1 with TRBJ2-3; 7 bases are a match to TRBD1. CDR3 size: 16 residues. With 0 bases clipped from V and 0 bases from J, the junction kept 6 bases outside the gene matches. Germline-derived CDR1 and CDR2 are DFQATT and SNEGSKA (reference sequence). CDR3 coding DNA: TGCAGTGCTAGAGATCAAACAGGGGAGAGCACAGATACGCAGTATTTA. Residues: CSARDQTGESTDTQYL.

V usage is TRBV12-3 or TRBV12-4 and J usage is TRBJ2-7; D remains unclear. The CDR3 spans 13 residues. V lost 6 bases and J lost 0, with 9 bases in between. The CDR3 DNA sequence: TGTGCCAGCAGCCGCCGGGTCTCCTACGAGCAGTACTTC. Its protein is CASSRRVSYEQYF.

This chain uses TRBV14 with TRBJ2-1; D could derive from TRBD1 or TRBD2 (6 bases each). The CDR3 has 14 amino acids. V was pared by 2 bases and J by 10 bases, with 15 bases between. The germline V gene has CDR1 SGHDN and CDR2 FVKESK. DNA for the CDR3: TGTGCCAGCAGCCAAAGGGGGGCTCCCTACGAGCAGTTCTTC. This translates into CASSQRGAPYEQFF.

As concerns this clonotype: A read error may produce the germline difference seen at one junction end. The chain uses TRBV20-1 and TRBJ2-1, with 9 bases that match TRBD2. The CDR3 has 14 amino acids. The germline V gene has CDR1 DFQATT and CDR2 SNEGSKA (reference sequence). The CDR3 protein is CSASRGTSLREQFF. CDR3 in DNA: TGCAGCGCTAGTCGTGGGACTAGCCTAAGAGAGCAGTTCTTC.

In the case of this clonotype: A much larger clone is a single base away; this may be a read error. This chain joins TRBV30 and TRBJ1-3; D may be TRBD1 (5 bases). The ends were cut back, 2 bases at V and 2 bases at J, with 13 bases in the middle. The germline CDR1 and CDR2 sequences are GTSNPN and SVGIG (reference sequence). The CDR3 is 15 amino acids. The CDR3 region has the DNA TGTGCCTGGAGTCGATTAGGGGCGCCTGGAAACACCATATATTTT. It translates to CAWSRLGAPGNTIYF.

The chain combines TRBV27 with TRBJ2-1; 7 nucleotides match TRBD1. This CDR3 has 12 amino acids. V was clipped by 8 bases and J by 5 bases; unmatched bases: 3. Germline V gives CDR1 MNHEY, CDR2 SMNVEV (reference sequence). CDR3 bases: TGTGCCAGCCAGGGACAGAACAATGAGCAGTTCTTC. This sequence encodes CASQGQNNEQFF.

This chain joins TRBV6-6 and TRBJ1-5, with D possibly matching TRBD1 (5 bases). The CDR3 totals 16 residues. Per the germline V gene, CDR1 is MNHNY and CDR2 is SVGAGI (reference sequence). Trimming pared 5 bases from V and 4 bases from J, leaving 18 bases between. The DNA of the CDR3 is TGTGCCAGCAGTCAGGGCGCAGGGTTTGGTAATCAGCCCCAGCATTTT. This translates into CASSQGAGFGNQPQHF.